This T cell receptor beta chain was sequenced in a study of cytomegalovirus exposure and HLA in healthy donors. Primers: 60 Vbeta forward and 13 Jbeta reverse. Measured with immunoSEQ multiplex PCR; TCRdb has only the in-frame clones, and not every one. The data hold about 130,000 clones, with just over 70% observed a single time. CDR1 is SGHVS and CDR2 is FNYEAQ in the germline V gene. V shed 2 bases and J shed 4 bases, with 23 bases lying between them. The CDR3 runs to 19 residues. Findings and limits, study-wide: A later analysis linked a missense DCLRE1C variant to TCR beta V- and J-gene trimming. Most of the TCR beta V segments (in an earlier analysis) were productive either about 87% or about 30% of the time. Several of the most significant clusters were apparently associated with common viral pathogens in a later analysis.

A word on this clone: Its target is not known.

The gene calls are TRBV7-6 and TRBJ2-2; possible D gene TRBD1, 5 bases. The sequenced material came from PBMCs. The source of this sequence is a woman aged 60-70 years in good health and CMV-seropositive. The CDR3, as DNA: TGTGCCAGCAGCTTATTAGGACACCTCGGCTCCCGGGCCACCGGGGAGCTGTTTTTT. This sequence encodes CASSLLGHLGSRATGELFF.